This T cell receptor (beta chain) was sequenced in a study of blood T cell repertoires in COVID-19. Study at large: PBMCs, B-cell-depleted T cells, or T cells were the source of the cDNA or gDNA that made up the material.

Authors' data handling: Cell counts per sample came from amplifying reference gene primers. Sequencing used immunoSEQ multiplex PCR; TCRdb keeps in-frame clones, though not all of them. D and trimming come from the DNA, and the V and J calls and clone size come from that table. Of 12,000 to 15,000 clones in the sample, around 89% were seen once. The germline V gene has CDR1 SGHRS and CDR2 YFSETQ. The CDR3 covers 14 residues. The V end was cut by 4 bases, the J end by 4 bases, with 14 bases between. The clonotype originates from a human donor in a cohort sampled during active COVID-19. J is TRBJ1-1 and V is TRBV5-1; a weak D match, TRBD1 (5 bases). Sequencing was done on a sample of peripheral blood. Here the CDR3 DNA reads TGCGCCAGCAGCCTCACGTGGGGGGGCACTGAAGCTTTCTTT. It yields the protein CASSLTWGGTEAFF.